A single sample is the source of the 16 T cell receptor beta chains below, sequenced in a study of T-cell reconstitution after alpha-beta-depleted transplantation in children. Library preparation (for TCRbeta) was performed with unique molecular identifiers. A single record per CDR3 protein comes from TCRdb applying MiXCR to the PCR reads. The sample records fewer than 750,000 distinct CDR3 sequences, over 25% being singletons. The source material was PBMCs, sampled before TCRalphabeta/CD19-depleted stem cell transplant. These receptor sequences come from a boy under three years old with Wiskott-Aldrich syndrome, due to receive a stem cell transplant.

Here the CDR3 DNA reads TGTGCCAGCCAAGGAGACAGGGAGTTAGGGGAGCAGTTCTTC. Amino acids: CASQGDRELGEQFF. The chain couples TRBV7-9 to TRBJ2-1; 7 positions agree with TRBD1. With V trimmed by 8 bases and J by 10 bases, 14 bases remained unmatched. Germline V gives CDR1 SEHNR, CDR2 FQNEAQ (reference sequence). The CDR3 has 14 residues.

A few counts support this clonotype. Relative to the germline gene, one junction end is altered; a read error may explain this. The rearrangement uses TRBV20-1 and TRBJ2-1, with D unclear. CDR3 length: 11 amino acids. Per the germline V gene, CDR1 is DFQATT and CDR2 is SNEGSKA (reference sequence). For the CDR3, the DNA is TGCAGTGCGAGAGATGTAGCTGAGCAGTTCTTC. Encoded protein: CSARDVAEQFF.

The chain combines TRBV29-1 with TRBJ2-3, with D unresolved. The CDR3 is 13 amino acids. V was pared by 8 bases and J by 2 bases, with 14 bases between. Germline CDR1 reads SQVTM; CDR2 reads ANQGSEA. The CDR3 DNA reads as TGCAGCCTCAGGCTTAAATTCACAGATACGCAGTATTTT. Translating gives CSLRLKFTDTQYF.

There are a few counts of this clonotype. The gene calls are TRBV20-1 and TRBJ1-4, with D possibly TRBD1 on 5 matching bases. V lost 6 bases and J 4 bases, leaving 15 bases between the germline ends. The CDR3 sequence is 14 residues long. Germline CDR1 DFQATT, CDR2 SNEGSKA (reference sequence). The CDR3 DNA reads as TGCAGTGCGGGAGAGGGGATTGGTAATGAAAAACTGTTTTTT. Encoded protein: CSAGEGIGNEKLFF.

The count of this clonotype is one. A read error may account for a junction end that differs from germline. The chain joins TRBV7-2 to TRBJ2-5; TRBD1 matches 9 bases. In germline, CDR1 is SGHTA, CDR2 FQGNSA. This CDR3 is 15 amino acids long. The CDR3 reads CASSETGTGWVTHYF. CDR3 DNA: TGTGCCAGCAGCGAGACCGGGACAGGGTGGGTGACCCATTACTTC.

The CDR3 sequence is CASSWGGKLQETQYF. The DNA for the CDR3 is TGCGCCAGCAGCTGGGGCGGGAAACTCCAAGAGACCCAGTACTTC. The chain couples TRBV5-1 to TRBJ2-5; maybe TRBD2 (6 bases). The germline V gene encodes CDR1 SGHRS and CDR2 YFSETQ. The CDR3 is 15 residues long. Deletions cut 3 bases from V and 1 base from J, with 13 bases between.

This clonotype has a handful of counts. The CDR3 spells CASSSGTLAVAGELFF. The CDR3, as DNA: TGCGCCAGCAGCTCCGGGACATTAGCCGTGGCCGGGGAGCTGTTTTTT. V gene TRBV5-1 combines with J gene TRBJ2-2; a weak D match, TRBD1 (6 bases). Germline CDR1 SGHRS, CDR2 YFSETQ. V lost 3 bases to trimming and J lost 6 bases, with 18 bases between them. The CDR3 extends over 16 amino acids. Filled out from reference TRBV5-1 and TRBJ2-2, the complete variable domain reads KAGVTQTPRYLIKTRGQQVTLSCSPISGHRSVSWYQQTPGQGLQFLFEYFSETQRNKGNFPGRFSGRQFSNSRSEMNVSTLELGDSALYLCASSSGTLAVAGELFFGEGSRLTVL.

The CDR3 nucleotides are TGTGCCTGGCTCCCAGCGGGATTGGGCGAGCAGTACTTC. This translates into CAWLPAGLGEQYF. The J gene is TRBJ2-7, the V gene TRBV30; 7 bases align to TRBD2. V shed 5 bases and J 6 bases; nucleotides not matched to a gene: 10. The CDR3 has 13 residues. Germline assignment: CDR1 GTSNPN and CDR2 SVGIG (reference sequence).

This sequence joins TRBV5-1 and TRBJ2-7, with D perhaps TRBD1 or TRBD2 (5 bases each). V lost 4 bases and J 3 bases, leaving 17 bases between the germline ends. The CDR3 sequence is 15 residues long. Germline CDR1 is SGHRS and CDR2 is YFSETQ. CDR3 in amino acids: CASSPAGAASYEQYF. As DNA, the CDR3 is TGCGCCAGCAGCCCAGCCGGGGCGGCGAGCTACGAGCAGTACTTC.

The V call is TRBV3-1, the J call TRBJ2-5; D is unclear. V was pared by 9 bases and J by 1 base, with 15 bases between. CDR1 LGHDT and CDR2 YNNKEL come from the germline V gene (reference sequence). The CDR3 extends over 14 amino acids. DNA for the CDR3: TGTGCCAGTACTCCATCGGAGACCCAAGAGACCCAGTACTTC. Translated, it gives CASTPSETQETQYF.

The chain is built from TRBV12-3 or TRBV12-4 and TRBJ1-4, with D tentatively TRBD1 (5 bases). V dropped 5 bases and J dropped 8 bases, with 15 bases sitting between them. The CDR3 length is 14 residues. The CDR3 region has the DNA TGTGCCAGCAGTCTGGGCGGGGACGAAGAAAAACTGTTTTTT. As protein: CASSLGGDEEKLFF.

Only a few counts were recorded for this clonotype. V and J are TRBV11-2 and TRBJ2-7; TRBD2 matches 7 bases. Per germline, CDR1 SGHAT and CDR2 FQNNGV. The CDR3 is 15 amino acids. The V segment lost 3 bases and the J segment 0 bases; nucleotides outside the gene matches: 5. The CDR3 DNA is TGTGCCAGCAGCTTCGGGGGAGGGAGCTCCTACGAGCAGTACTTC. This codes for CASSFGGGSSYEQYF.

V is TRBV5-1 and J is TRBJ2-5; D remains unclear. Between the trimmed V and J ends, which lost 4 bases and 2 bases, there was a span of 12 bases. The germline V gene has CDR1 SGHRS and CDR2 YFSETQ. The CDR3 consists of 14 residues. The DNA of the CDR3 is TGCGCCAGCAGCCGCGCAGCGATACAAGAGACCCAGTACTTC. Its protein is CASSRAAIQETQYF.

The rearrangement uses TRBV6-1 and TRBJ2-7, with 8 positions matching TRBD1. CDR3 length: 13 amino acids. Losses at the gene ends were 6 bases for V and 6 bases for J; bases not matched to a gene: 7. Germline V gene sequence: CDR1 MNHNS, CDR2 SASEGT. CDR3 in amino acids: CASRRAGGAEQYF. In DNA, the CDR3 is TGTGCCAGCAGGAGGGCAGGGGGCGCCGAGCAGTACTTC.

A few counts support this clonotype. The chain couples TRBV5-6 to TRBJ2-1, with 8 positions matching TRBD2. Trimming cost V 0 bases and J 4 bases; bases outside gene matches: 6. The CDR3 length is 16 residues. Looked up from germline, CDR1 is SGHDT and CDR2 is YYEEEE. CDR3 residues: CASSLALLAVYNEQFF. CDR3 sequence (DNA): TGTGCCAGCAGCTTGGCCCTACTAGCGGTTTACAATGAGCAGTTCTTC.

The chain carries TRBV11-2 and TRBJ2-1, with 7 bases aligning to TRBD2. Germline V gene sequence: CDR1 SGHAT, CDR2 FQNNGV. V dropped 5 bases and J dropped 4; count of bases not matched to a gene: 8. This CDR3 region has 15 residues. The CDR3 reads CASSRTGAGYNEQFF. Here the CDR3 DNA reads TGTGCCAGCAGCCGTACGGGAGCGGGGTACAATGAGCAGTTCTTC. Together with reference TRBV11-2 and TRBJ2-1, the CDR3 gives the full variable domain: EAGVAQSPRYKIIEKRQSVAFWCNPISGHATLYWYQQILGQGPKLLIQFQNNGVVDDSQLPKDRFSAERLKGVDSTLKIQPAKLEDSAVYLCASSRTGAGYNEQFFGPGTRLTVL.